Listed below are T cell receptor beta chains from one sample, sequenced in a study of blood T cell repertoires in COVID-19. Produced via immunoSEQ multiplex PCR; TCRdb's table is partial and in-frame only. The sample shows some 270,000 clones, roughly 89% of them seen only once. The sample comprised peripheral blood. These TCRs come from a man in his fifties with acute or convalescent COVID-19. CDR3s leave out the opening cysteine and the closing phenylalanine or tryptophan. The D gene is left open where the match is weak. Some rows mark clone size as missing; the rest say once, few, many or name a class of expanded clone.

>-|-|TRBJ2-3|TRBV7-6
ASSLALGYGTDTQY
>-|-|TRBJ2-2|TRBV4-1
ASSQDRAGAGTGELF
>-|TRBD1|TRBJ2-2|TRBV11-2
ASSNAPGTGVGTGELF
>few|TRBD2|TRBJ2-1|TRBV16
ASSQRSGGGNEQF
>-|-|TRBJ1-1|TRBV19
ASTERGITEAF
>once|TRBD1|TRBJ2-7|TRBV3-1/TRBV3-2
ASSLGQGSYEQY
>once|TRBD1|TRBJ1-5|TRBV18
ASSPRTTGDQPQH
>-|-|TRBJ2-3|TRBV6-5
ASSKQGTDTQY
>-|TRBD1|TRBJ1-1|TRBV9
ASSVAGSSGGEAF
>-|TRBD1|TRBJ2-7|TRBV5-1
ASSGQGAGEQY
>-|TRBD2|TRBJ2-5|TRBV9
ASSPRHSGGKETQY
>-|-|TRBJ1-5|TRBV7-9
ASSLGPGQPQH
>once|-|TRBJ2-3|TRBV7-6
ASSSSRVTDTQY
>once|-|TRBJ2-2|TRBV12-5
ASGFDLRQFQNTGELF
>-|-|TRBJ2-5|TRBV5-4
ASSLGQGGTQY
>-|-|TRBJ2-5|TRBV5-1
ASSPGQPQETQY
>-|TRBD2|TRBJ2-7|TRBV10-3
AISESRLAGVPYEQY
>once|TRBD1|TRBJ1-3|TRBV3-1/TRBV3-2
ASSPGTGRGNTIY
>-|-|TRBJ2-2|TRBV7-9
ASSSRGAGEGTGELF
>-|-|TRBJ1-1|TRBV18
ASSPPSRGSTEAF
>-|-|TRBJ2-5|TRBV9
ASSVALEETQY
>-|-|TRBJ1-1|TRBV4-2
ASSQNGQNTEAF
>-|TRBD1|TRBJ2-7|TRBV2
ASSKGDSTYEQY
>-|-|TRBJ1-2|TRBV2
ASSSSDDRNYGYT
>-|-|TRBJ1-1|TRBV12-5
ASGLADTSRGEAF
>-|-|TRBJ2-3|TRBV19
ASKGLESTDTQY
>-|-|TRBJ2-1|TRBV19
ASSIGTAAGKF
>-|-|TRBJ1-5|TRBV4-2
ASSQDQGMQPQH
>-|-|TRBJ2-2|TRBV6-5
ATLTGPMNTGELF
>-|-|TRBJ1-4|TRBV10-2
ASSDWALDEKLF
>-|TRBD1|TRBJ2-5|TRBV14
ASSPRTGWEETQY
>-|TRBD1|TRBJ2-5|TRBV5-1
ASTLTGGEETQY
>-|-|TRBJ2-7|TRBV9
ASSPQGRSYEQY
>-|TRBD1|TRBJ1-2|TRBV5-8
ASSGDRDGGYT
>-|-|TRBJ2-1|TRBV18
ASSPRAPSSYNEQF
>-|-|TRBJ1-5|TRBV13
ASSLGSGQPQH
>-|TRBD1|TRBJ2-7|TRBV9
ASSVSGQGVYEQY
>-|TRBD1|TRBJ1-2|TRBV5-8
ASSPRQGAPYGYT
>-|TRBD1|TRBJ2-7|TRBV5-1
ASSLAGTGVWEQY
>-|TRBD1|TRBJ2-7|TRBV15
ATSRSGQGSGEQY
>-|-|TRBJ2-5|TRBV5-4
ASSLAGGEETQY
>-|-|TRBJ1-1|TRBV2
AGKEYTEAF
>once|-|TRBJ2-3|TRBV10-3
AISESEGSGNTQY
>once|-|TRBJ2-2|TRBV7-3
ASSREATGELF
>few|TRBD2|TRBJ2-1|TRBV11-2
ASSHRLAGIYNEQF
>-|TRBD1|TRBJ1-2|TRBV9
ASSVGRQGDYT
>-|-|TRBJ2-5|TRBV6-6
ASSLQGFQETQY
>once|TRBD1|TRBJ1-5|TRBV18
ASSPETGGNQPQH
>-|-|TRBJ2-1|TRBV6-5
ASESYNEQF
>-|TRBD1|TRBJ1-5|TRBV20-1
SASPWDRGGNQPQH
>-|-|TRBJ2-5|TRBV6-5
ASSPSAGYQETQY
>-|-|TRBJ2-1|TRBV27
ASSSLDSYNEQF
>-|-|TRBJ1-4|TRBV15
ATSSSGGSANEKLF
>-|TRBD1|TRBJ1-5|TRBV30
AWSPRGGTDQPQH
>-|TRBD2|TRBJ2-7|TRBV18
ASSLSFVLADSYEQY
>once|TRBD1|TRBJ1-4|TRBV19
ASRDRGKNEKLF